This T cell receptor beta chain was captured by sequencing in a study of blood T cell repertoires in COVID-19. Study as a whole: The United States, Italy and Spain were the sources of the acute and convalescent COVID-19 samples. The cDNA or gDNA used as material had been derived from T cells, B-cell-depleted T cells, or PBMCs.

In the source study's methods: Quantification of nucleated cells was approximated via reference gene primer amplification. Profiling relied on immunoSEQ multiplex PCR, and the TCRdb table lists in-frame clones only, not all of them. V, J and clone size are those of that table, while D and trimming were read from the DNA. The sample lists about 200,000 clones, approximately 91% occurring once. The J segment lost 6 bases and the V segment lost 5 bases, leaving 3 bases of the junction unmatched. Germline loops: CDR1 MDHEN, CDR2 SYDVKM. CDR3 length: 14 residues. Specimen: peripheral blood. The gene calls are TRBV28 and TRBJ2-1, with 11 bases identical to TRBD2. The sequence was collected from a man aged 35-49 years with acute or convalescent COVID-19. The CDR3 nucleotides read TGTGCCAGCAGTGAACTAGCGGGAGTCAATGAGCAGTTCTTC. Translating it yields CASSELAGVNEQFF.